The 29 T cell receptor beta chains given below trace back to one sample, sequenced in a study of beta chain features in type 1 diabetes (dated by TCRdb to the late 2010s). Receptor amplification or capture employed the immunoSEQ multiplex PCR assay. The entire isolated RNA was reverse transcribed using the High Capacity cDNA Reverse Transcription Kit, and thus expressed TCRB transcripts were sequenced. TCRdb mirrors the immuneACCESS table, restricted to in-frame sequences. Some clones are absent from its copies; in checked studies, under half trace to an unresolved V gene, and the reason for the others is unknown. This sample is represented by 310,000 or so clones; roughly 11% of them were singletons. The ten largest clones take up roughly 0.016% of the sample. The specimen was naive CD4+ T cells from blood. The cell subset or site label corresponds to: true naive CD4+ T cells. Receptor source: a woman aged 25 to 39 in good health.

This clone was found a few times. The chain has TRBV29-1 and TRBJ2-3, with 8 positions matching TRBD1. Germline V gene lookup returns CDR1 SQVTM and CDR2 ANQGSEA. There are 14 residues in the CDR3. Unmatched junction bases numbered 9, after V lost 4 bases and J lost 6 bases. The CDR3 bases are TGCAGCGTTGTGGACAGGGCCCTGTGGGATACGCAGTATTTT. Its protein product is CSVVDRALWDTQYF.

There are a few counts of this clone. This chain connects TRBV15 to TRBJ2-7; tentative D call: TRBD2 (5 bases). CDR1 is LNHNV, CDR2 YYDKDF, per germline (reference sequence). The length of the CDR3 is 15 residues. V dropped 3 bases and J dropped 6 bases, with 18 bases sitting between them. CDR3 sequence reads: CATSRRVGLVPEQYF. DNA for the CDR3: TGTGCCACCAGCAGGCGCGTAGGACTCGTGCCCGAGCAGTACTTC.

This clone was found a few times. This chain links TRBV20-1 with TRBJ2-7; D gene unclear. CDR1 and CDR2 (germline): DFQATT, SNEGSKA (reference sequence). With 1 base removed from V and 9 bases from J, the gap between germline ends came to 10 bases. This CDR3 spans 11 amino acids. The CDR3 is CSARAVSGQYF. In DNA, the CDR3 is TGCAGTGCTAGAGCAGTATCAGGGCAGTACTTC.

This sequence joins TRBV20-1 and TRBJ2-5; D possibly corresponds to TRBD1 (5 bases). V was trimmed by 0 bases and J by 9 bases, leaving 8 bases between them. Per the germline V gene, CDR1 is DFQATT and CDR2 is SNEGSKA (reference sequence). There are 11 residues in the CDR3. The CDR3 sequence is CSARELQAQYF. In DNA, the CDR3 is TGCAGTGCTAGAGAACTACAGGCCCAGTACTTC.

The sample holds a few counts of this clone. Additional DNA sequences in this sample encode the identical CDR3. The chain has TRBV5-1 and TRBJ1-1; TRBD1 matches 7 bases. This CDR3 spans 14 amino acids. V shed 4 bases, J shed 1 base, and the junction held 4 bases outside the gene matches. The germline gives CDR1 SGHRS, CDR2 YFSETQ. The CDR3 reads CASSLGQPNTEAFF. CDR3 bases: TGCGCCAGCAGCCTGGGACAGCCGAACACTGAAGCTTTCTTT.

This clone was found a few times. The rearrangement uses TRBV29-1 and TRBJ1-2, with no clear D. Trimming left V 5 bases short and J 4 bases short, with 17 bases between. Germline lookup yields CDR1 SQVTM and CDR2 ANQGSEA. CDR3 length: 14 residues. CDR3 sequence reads: CSVFHPTELYGYTF. In DNA, the CDR3 is TGCAGCGTTTTCCACCCCACAGAACTCTATGGCTACACCTTC. The full variable domain, rest sourced from reference TRBV29-1 and TRBJ1-2, is SAVISQKPSRDICQRGTSLTIQCQVDSQVTMMFWYRQQPGQSLTLIATANQGSEATYESGFVIDKFPISRPNLTFSTLTVSNMSPEDSSIYLCSVFHPTELYGYTFGSGTRLTVV.

This clone was detected a few times. The chain employs TRBV6-5 and TRBJ1-2; D remains unclear. This CDR3 comprises 12 residues. The germline CDR1 and CDR2 sequences are MNHEY and SVGAGI. Deletions cut 11 bases from V and 2 bases from J, with 12 bases between. In DNA form, the CDR3 reads TGTGCCGCGTCAGGCAGAAACTATGGCTACACCTTC. Its translation: CAASGRNYGYTF.

The genes are TRBV18 and TRBJ2-1; 11 bases line up with TRBD1. Trimming at V came to 4 bases and at J to 9 bases, leaving 8 bases not matched to a gene. The CDR3 contains 15 residues. Germline CDR1 KGHSH, CDR2 LQKENI. The DNA for the CDR3 is TGTGCCAGCTCACTCGGACAGGGGGCCTATGGTGAGCAGTTCTTC. This gives the protein CASSLGQGAYGEQFF.

V is TRBV19 and J is TRBJ2-1; 10 nucleotides agree with TRBD2. CDR1 and CDR2 from the germline V gene are LNHDA and SQIVND (reference sequence). V lost 2 bases and J lost 0; bases outside the gene matches: 7. CDR3 size: 18 residues. The CDR3 loop reads CASSISGLAAFSYNEQFF. CDR3 nucleotides: TGTGCCAGTAGTATAAGCGGACTAGCGGCCTTCTCCTACAATGAGCAGTTCTTC. The full variable domain, completed using reference TRBV19 and TRBJ2-1, is DGGITQSPKYLFRKEGQNVTLSCEQNLNHDAMYWYRQDPGQGLRLIYYSQIVNDFQKGDIAEGYSVSREKKESFPLTVTSAQKNPTAFYLCASSISGLAAFSYNEQFFGPGTRLTVL.

This clone was counted a few times. The chain links TRBV6-1 to TRBJ1-2; 8 nucleotides line up with TRBD1. CDR1 MNHNS and CDR2 SASEGT come from the germline V gene. The CDR3 totals 14 residues. V lost 3 bases to trimming and J lost 7 bases; unmatched junction nucleotides: 7. The CDR3 DNA is TGTGCCAGCAGTGAGGGACAGGCCGCGAGTGGCTACACCTTC. Amino acid sequence: CASSEGQAASGYTF.

This chain connects TRBV5-1 to TRBJ2-5, with 7 bases identical to TRBD2. V shed 0 bases, J shed 4 bases, and the junction held 12 bases outside the gene matches. This CDR3 is built from 17 residues. Per germline, CDR1 SGHRS and CDR2 YFSETQ. The DNA for the CDR3 is TGCGCCAGCAGCTTGGCTTTAACTGCGGGAGAGGGAGAGACCCAGTACTTC. Translation gives CASSLALTAGEGETQYF.

V gene TRBV9 combines with J gene TRBJ1-1; possibly TRBD1 for D (5 bases). Deletions cut 0 bases from V and 2 bases from J, with 14 bases between. The CDR3 covers 16 residues. Per germline, CDR1 SGDLS and CDR2 YYNGEE. The CDR3 loop reads CASSVGGSGTNTEAFF. The DNA of the CDR3 is TGTGCCAGCAGCGTAGGCGGTTCGGGGACTAACACTGAAGCTTTCTTT.

V is TRBV28 and J is TRBJ1-1, with D possibly TRBD1 on 6 matching bases. The germline CDR1 and CDR2 sequences are MDHEN and SYDVKM. Trimming removed 4 bases from V and 0 bases from J, with 27 bases in between. The CDR3 has 20 residues. The CDR3 nucleotides read TGTGCCAGCAGTTCTAAGGGGTGGGCACAGGGACGGACCATGAACACTGAAGCTTTCTTT. Protein product: CASSSKGWAQGRTMNTEAFF.

This clone was counted between two and nine times. The chain recombines TRBV6-1 with TRBJ2-1, with D perhaps matching TRBD1 (6 bases). The CDR3 spans 14 residues. The V and J ends lost 3 bases and 16 bases respectively, with 22 bases between them. CDR1 MNHNS and CDR2 SASEGT come from the germline V gene. The CDR3 DNA reads TGTGCCAGCAGTGATAATGTTGGGGGCACCCGGGCCTTCTTC. Translating it yields CASSDNVGGTRAFF.

J is TRBJ2-7 and V is TRBV19; 9 bases map to TRBD1. The CDR3 runs to 16 residues. V shed 6 bases, J shed 0 bases, and the junction held 9 bases outside the gene matches. Per the germline V gene, CDR1 is LNHDA and CDR2 is SQIVND (reference sequence). The CDR3 protein is CASSMSGTGSSYEQYF. In DNA form, the CDR3 reads TGTGCCAGTAGCATGTCCGGGACAGGGAGCTCCTACGAGCAGTACTTC.

J is TRBJ2-4 and V is TRBV2; 7 nucleotides align to TRBD1. V gave up 4 bases and J gave up 0 bases; unmatched junction bases: 3. CDR3 size: 15 residues. Germline CDR1 is SNHLY and CDR2 is FYNNEI. The chain's CDR3 is CASSAQGLAKNIQYF. The CDR3 coding sequence is TGTGCCAGCAGTGCACAGGGGCTAGCCAAAAACATTCAGTACTTC. Based on the CDR3 plus reference TRBV2 and TRBJ2-4, the full variable domain is EPEVTQTPSHQVTQMGQEVILRCVPISNHLYFYWYRQILGQKVEFLVSFYNNEISEKSEIFDDQFSVERPDGSNFTLKIRSTKLEDSAMYFCASSAQGLAKNIQYFGAGTRLSVL.

The rearrangement uses TRBV7-9 and TRBJ2-5; TRBD1 agrees at 8 bases. Trimming removed 5 bases from V and 1 base from J; junction bases left unmatched: 6. This CDR3 is built from 15 residues. Germline V gene lookup returns CDR1 SEHNR and CDR2 FQNEAQ (reference sequence). The CDR3 loop reads CASSQPQGAQETQYF. CDR3 bases: TGTGCCAGCAGCCAACCGCAGGGGGCCCAAGAGACCCAGTACTTC.

This clone has a handful of counts. V gene TRBV7-2 combines with J gene TRBJ2-1, with D hard to call. V shed 0 bases and J shed 8 bases, with 14 bases lying between them. Germline V gives CDR1 SGHTA, CDR2 FQGNSA. The CDR3 has 15 amino acids. CDR3: CASSLASLVVDEQFF. CDR3 DNA sequence: TGTGCCAGCAGCTTAGCGAGTTTGGTAGTCGATGAGCAGTTCTTC.

CDR3 sequence (DNA): TGTGCCAGCAGCCCGAGGGGCGGGAGCGTCTACGAGCAGTACTTC. This encodes CASSPRGGSVYEQYF. The chain has TRBV7-2 and TRBJ2-7, with 7 positions matching TRBD2. The ends lost 5 bases at V and 3 bases at J; junction bases unmatched: 10. The CDR3 runs 15 residues. Germline values: CDR1 SGHTA, CDR2 FQGNSA.

This clone was observed a handful of times. The chain uses TRBV10-3 and TRBJ2-1; D is possibly TRBD1 (6 bases). V lost 8 bases and J 7 bases, leaving 21 bases between the germline ends. CDR3 length equals 15 residues. Germline V lookup: CDR1 ENHRY, CDR2 SYGVKD. The CDR3 DNA reads as TGTGCCATCTTAAGAACCAGGGGAAAGGATAATGAGCAGTTCTTC. This translates into CAILRTRGKDNEQFF.

This clone came up a few times. The chain links TRBV7-9 to TRBJ2-5, with D perhaps TRBD2 (5 bases). Trimming removed 6 bases at V and 0 bases at J, with 14 bases between. This CDR3 has 15 amino acids. Germline CDR1 is SEHNR and CDR2 is FQNEAQ (reference sequence). The CDR3 here is CASSRTGIYQETQYF. CDR3 sequence (DNA): TGTGCCAGCAGTCGTACCGGGATTTACCAAGAGACCCAGTACTTC.

V usage is TRBV7-9 and J usage is TRBJ2-5; tentative D call: TRBD1 (5 bases). Trimming removed 1 base at V and 4 bases at J, with 10 bases between. Germline V gene lookup returns CDR1 SEHNR and CDR2 FQNEAQ (reference sequence). The CDR3 is 14 amino acids. CDR3 bases: TGTGCCAGCAGCTTAGGCCCAGGGCTAGAGACCCAGTACTTC. Protein product: CASSLGPGLETQYF.

The chain carries TRBV5-4 and TRBJ1-1; 8 nucleotides line up with TRBD1. The ends lost 3 bases at V and 8 bases at J; junction bases unmatched: 12. Germline lookup yields CDR1 SGHNT and CDR2 YYREEE (reference sequence). The CDR3 runs to 15 residues. CDR3 region: CASSSGGQGAREAFF. For the CDR3, the DNA is TGTGCCAGCAGCTCAGGGGGCCAGGGCGCGAGAGAAGCTTTCTTT. Supplemented by reference TRBV5-4 and TRBJ1-1, the full variable domain reads ETGVTQSPTHLIKTRGQQVTLRCSSQSGHNTVSWYQQALGQGPQFIFQYYREEENGRGNFPPRFSGLQFPNYSSELNVNALELDDSALYLCASSSGGQGAREAFFGQGTRLTVV.

This clone has more than one count but fewer than ten. The chain carries TRBV28 and TRBJ2-1; 10 bases are shared with TRBD2. V was clipped by 6 bases and J by 7 bases; unmatched bases: 6. From germline, CDR1 is MDHEN and CDR2 SYDVKM. The CDR3 has 14 amino acids. The CDR3 bases are TGTGCCAGCAGAGTGGATAGCGGGAGGAATGAGCAGTTCTTC. Translating it yields CASRVDSGRNEQFF.

V and J are TRBV9 and TRBJ2-2; 15 bases fit TRBD2. Trimming took 0 bases from V and 2 from J; bases not matched to a gene: 2. Per the germline V gene, CDR1 is SGDLS and CDR2 is YYNGEE. The CDR3 runs to 18 residues. CDR3 in DNA: TGTGCCAGCAGCGTAGAGGGACTAGCGGGAGGAAACACCGGGGAGCTGTTTTTT. Translated: CASSVEGLAGGNTGELFF.

J is TRBJ1-3 and V is TRBV29-1; unclear D gene. The length of the CDR3 is 11 residues. The germline V and J ends were trimmed by 5 bases and 1 base, with 3 bases remaining between them. Germline CDR1 is SQVTM and CDR2 is ANQGSEA. The CDR3 loop is CSVLSGNTIYF. The CDR3 DNA is TGCAGCGTTCTATCTGGAAACACCATATATTTT.

This clone was detected only a few times. The chain uses TRBV18 and TRBJ1-2; TRBD1 is a possible D gene (5 bases). The CDR3 sequence is 14 residues long. V lost 7 bases and J 3 bases, leaving 15 bases between the germline ends. Per the germline V gene, CDR1 is KGHSH and CDR2 is LQKENI. CDR3 amino acids: CASYAGQGYYGYTF. The CDR3 DNA is TGTGCCAGCTACGCCGGGCAGGGATACTATGGCTACACCTTC.

The chain links TRBV14 to TRBJ2-1, with D possibly TRBD2 on 5 matching bases. The CDR3 has 14 amino acids. Per germline, CDR1 SGHDN and CDR2 FVKESK. Between the trimmed V and J ends, which lost 5 bases and 8 bases, there was a span of 16 bases. CDR3 amino acids: CASSYRLGSDEQFF. As DNA, the CDR3 is TGTGCCAGCAGCTATCGACTGGGTAGCGATGAGCAGTTCTTC.

This rearrangement joins TRBV7-3 to TRBJ2-1, with D unresolved. Germline CDR1 reads SGHTA; CDR2 reads FQGTGA. The ends were cut back, 6 bases at V and 7 bases at J, with 10 bases in the middle. This CDR3 has 12 amino acids. The CDR3 region is CASSHDTNEQFF. For the CDR3, the DNA is TGTGCCAGCAGTCACGATACTAATGAGCAGTTCTTC.